The 8 T cell receptor beta chains given below trace back to one sample, sequenced in a study of blood T cell repertoires in COVID-19 (TCRdb year 2020). The receptor library was made with the immunoSEQ multiplex PCR assay. TCRdb took over this immuneACCESS table, retaining in-frame rearrangements with V and J assigned. Such tables are incomplete; in checked studies, under half of the missing clones stem from an unresolved V gene, and the remainder is unexplained. Recorded for this sample are roughly 190,000 clones; 87% of them occurred a single time. The ten largest make up 2% to 2.5% of the sample. Specimen: PBMCs or T cells enriched from blood (not recorded which). These receptors all stem from a woman younger than 45 who had recovered from COVID-19.

This clone has a single count. The chain joins TRBV5-1 to TRBJ1-2; tentative D call: TRBD1 (5 bases). This CDR3 is 14 amino acids long. The germline CDR1 and CDR2 sequences are SGHRS and YFSETQ. Trimming cost V 4 bases and J 5 bases, with 15 bases left between them. CDR3 in DNA: TGCGCCAGCAGCGGAGCTTCCGCAGGGTATGGCTACACCTTC. This sequence encodes CASSGASAGYGYTF.

Turning to this clone: Germline is not matched at one junction end, which may reflect a read error. DNA for the CDR3: TGCGGGACCCAGGGGAACTATGGCTACACCTTC. This gives the protein CGTQGNYGYTF. The chain employs TRBV28 and TRBJ1-2; weak D call: TRBD1 (6 bases). Germline V gene data show CDR1 as MDHEN and CDR2 as SYDVKM. This CDR3 is 11 amino acids long.

The chain joins TRBV28 to TRBJ1-3; D is undetermined. The CDR3 has 17 residues. Germline V gene lookup returns CDR1 MDHEN and CDR2 SYDVKM. The V gene lost 4 bases and the J gene lost 0 bases, with 16 bases spanning the gap. This CDR3 reads CASSSGFETFSGNTIYF. In DNA, the CDR3 is TGTGCCAGCAGTTCGGGTTTCGAAACCTTCTCTGGAAACACCATATATTTT.

As regards this clone: The junction shows a germline mismatch at one end, possibly a read error. The chain uses TRBV5-4 and TRBJ1-2; 9 bases are a match to TRBD1. Germline V gene sequence: CDR1 SGHNT, CDR2 YYREEE (reference sequence). This CDR3 spans 12 amino acids. Here the CDR3 reads CASSLDRGPGDF. CDR3 nucleotide sequence: TGTGCCAGCAGCCTGGACAGGGGTCCCGGGGACTTC.

This clone was found once. The V and J genes are TRBV9 and TRBJ1-4; D call uncertain. Germline CDR1 is SGDLS and CDR2 is YYNGEE. This CDR3 is built from 15 residues. The V end lost 0 bases, the J end lost 0 bases, and 6 bases lay between the germline ends. The CDR3 loop is CASSVGGPTNEKLFF. The CDR3, as DNA: TGTGCCAGCAGCGTAGGCGGCCCAACTAATGAAAAACTGTTTTTT.

V gene TRBV9 combines with J gene TRBJ2-3; 11 bases match TRBD2. This CDR3 contains 15 residues. Germline-derived CDR1 and CDR2 are SGDLS and YYNGEE. Losses at the gene ends were 6 bases for V and 3 bases for J; bases not matched to a gene: 6. The CDR3 DNA is TGTGCCAGCACCCAGGCTAGCGGGGGGACAGATACGCAGTATTTT. Translating it yields CASTQASGGTDTQYF.

The rearrangement joins TRBV11-3 to TRBJ2-7; tentatively, D is TRBD2 (5 bases). Trimming pared 3 bases from V and 0 bases from J, leaving 9 bases between. CDR3 size: 14 residues. CDR1 is SGHNT and CDR2 is YENEEA in the germline V gene. CDR3 protein: CASSLVSGSYEQYF. In nucleotides, the CDR3 is TGTGCCAGCAGCTTGGTCAGCGGCTCCTACGAGCAGTACTTC.

V and J are TRBV5-1 and TRBJ1-6; D gene uncertain. V was shortened by 0 bases and J by 7 bases, with 5 bases between the two germline ends. Germline V CDR1 and CDR2: SGHRS, YFSETQ. This CDR3 has 13 residues. In DNA form, the CDR3 reads TGCGCCAGCAGCTTGGTACAGAATTCACCCCTCCACTTT. It codes for CASSLVQNSPLHF. Filled out from reference TRBV5-1 and TRBJ1-6, the complete variable domain reads KAGVTQTPRYLIKTRGQQVTLSCSPISGHRSVSWYQQTPGQGLQFLFEYFSETQRNKGNFPGRFSGRQFSNSRSEMNVSTLELGDSALYLCASSLVQNSPLHFGNGTRLTVT.